The 7 T cell receptor beta chains below all came from one sample that was sequenced in a study of T cell clonotyping in hematopoietic cell transplantation. The method was immunoSEQ multiplex PCR; TCRdb's version includes in-frame clones alone and lacks a portion of them. The sample holds 30,000 to 45,000 clones; 80% to 90% are singletons and the top ten take roughly 1.9%. The sequenced sample was peripheral blood mononuclear cells. The origin of the receptors is a middle-aged woman in good health. Some clones in this sample may be carry-over from other donors' samples.

The chain combines TRBV19 with TRBJ2-3; D possibly corresponds to TRBD2 (6 bases). Germline V gene lookup returns CDR1 LNHDA and CDR2 SQIVND (reference sequence). Trimming cost V 3 bases and J 6 bases, with 19 bases left between them. The CDR3 spans 16 residues. The CDR3 here is CASSILWRDWRDTQYF. CDR3 nucleotides: TGTGCCAGTAGTATCCTTTGGCGGGACTGGCGGGATACGCAGTATTTT.

The genes are TRBV6-4 and TRBJ2-7; 11 nucleotides match TRBD2. Trimming took 2 bases from V and 0 from J; bases not matched to a gene: 9. The CDR3 runs 18 residues. Germline CDR1 MRHNA, CDR2 SNTAGT. The CDR3 reads CASSDGTSGDESSYEQYF. The CDR3 DNA is TGTGCCAGCAGTGACGGGACTAGCGGAGACGAGAGCTCCTACGAGCAGTACTTC.

This chain links TRBV6-1 with TRBJ2-5, with D possibly being TRBD1 (5 bases). The V gene's germline CDR1 is MNHNS and CDR2 SASEGT. V was shortened by 0 bases and J by 13 bases, with 15 bases between the two germline ends. CDR3 length: 13 residues. The chain's CDR3 is CASSEAHTGSLYF. In DNA form, the CDR3 reads TGTGCCAGCAGTGAAGCTCATACAGGTAGCCTGTACTTC.

This chain links TRBV6-5 with TRBJ2-7; perhaps TRBD2 as D (5 bases). Germline V gene data show CDR1 as MNHEY and CDR2 as SVGAGI. The V gene lost 5 bases and the J gene lost 7 bases, with 12 bases spanning the gap. This CDR3 contains 12 residues. This CDR3 reads CASSEGGWEQYF. As DNA, the CDR3 is TGTGCCAGCAGTGAAGGCGGGTGGGAGCAGTACTTC.

V usage is TRBV5-1 and J usage is TRBJ1-1, with D maybe TRBD1 (5 bases). The CDR3 extends over 15 amino acids. Germline V gene sequence: CDR1 SGHRS, CDR2 YFSETQ. Trimming pared 0 bases from V and 4 bases from J, leaving 13 bases between. The CDR3 loop reads CASSLDPGSITEAFF. The CDR3 nucleotides are TGCGCCAGCAGCTTGGATCCAGGGAGTATCACTGAAGCTTTCTTT.

V usage is TRBV5-1 and J usage is TRBJ1-4; D is unresolved. This CDR3 comprises 14 residues. V was trimmed by 4 bases and J by 5 bases, leaving 12 bases between them. Germline CDR1 and CDR2: SGHRS and YFSETQ. Here the CDR3 reads CASSPRYGNEKLFF. In nucleotides, the CDR3 is TGCGCCAGCAGCCCCCGGTACGGGAATGAAAAACTGTTTTTT.

The V gene is TRBV9, the J gene TRBJ1-4, with TRBD1 identical over 7 bases. This CDR3 has 15 amino acids. The junction had 6 bases not matched to a gene; V was cut back by 3 bases and J by 4 bases. From germline, CDR1 is SGDLS and CDR2 YYNGEE. The CDR3 bases are TGTGCCAGCAGCGCCTCAGGGGGAGATAATGAAAAACTGTTTTTT. Translation gives CASSASGGDNEKLFF.